This is a list of T cell receptor beta chains from one sample in a study of PD-L1 blockade in urothelial cancer. The repertoire was sequenced with immunoSEQ multiplex PCR; TCRdb's copy has only in-frame clones and lacks some. The sample includes around 130,000 clones, about four fifths of them seen just once. The sample here was PBMCs, taken around atezolizumab (anti-PD-L1) treatment. These receptors all stem from a man in his fifties with urothelial cancer. Each CDR3 is given with its conserved first and last residue. The D gene is left open where the match is weak. Only part of the rows carry a size: once, few, many, or a class if the clone is expanded.

clone size	V gene	D gene	J gene	CDR3 protein	CDR3 DNA
NA	TRBV19	NA	TRBJ1-5	CASSIGGGKQPQHF	TGTGCCAGTAGTATAGGAGGGGGAAAACAGCCCCAGCATTTT
NA	TRBV7-6	TRBD2	TRBJ2-3	CASSHGLAGTDTQYF	TGTGCCAGCAGCCACGGACTAGCGGGAACAGATACGCAGTATTTT
NA	TRBV7-3	NA	TRBJ2-1	CASSAVPSSYNEQFF	TGTGCCAGCAGCGCCGTTCCGAGCTCCTACAATGAGCAGTTCTTC
NA	TRBV19	NA	TRBJ1-3	CASSNTGISGNTIYF	TGTGCCAGTAGTAATACAGGCATCTCTGGAAACACCATATATTTT
NA	TRBV18	TRBD1	TRBJ1-5	CASSPGTGNQPQHF	TGTGCCAGCTCACCAGGGACAGGGAATCAGCCCCAGCATTTT
NA	TRBV15	TRBD2	TRBJ2-1	CATSKDIWTSGRGNEQFF	TGTGCCACCAGCAAAGACATCTGGACTAGCGGGAGAGGCAATGAGCAGTTCTTC
NA	TRBV28	TRBD1	TRBJ2-7	CASSFRGTGSSYEQYF	TGTGCCAGCAGTTTCCGCGGGACAGGGAGCTCCTACGAGCAGTACTTC
NA	TRBV5-4	TRBD1	TRBJ1-6	CASSFRGRNSPLHF	TGTGCCAGCAGCTTCAGGGGGAGGAATTCACCCCTCCACTTT
NA	TRBV4-2	NA	TRBJ2-3	CASSQGVERDTQYF	TGTGCCAGCAGCCAAGGGGTCGAGCGTGATACGCAGTATTTT
NA	TRBV30	TRBD1	TRBJ1-1	CAWKGQGDSEAFF	TGTGCCTGGAAGGGACAGGGGGACTCTGAAGCTTTCTTT
once	TRBV6-6	NA	TRBJ2-5	CASSYTGTPPRQYF	TGTGCCAGCAGTTACACCGGGACACCCCCGCGTCAGTACTTC
NA	TRBV21-1	NA	TRBJ2-7	CASSSYRGRFPEQYF	TGTGCCAGCAGCTCGTACAGGGGGCGTTTTCCCGAGCAGTACTTC
NA	TRBV2	NA	TRBJ2-5	CASNPQGTRGETQYF	TGTGCCAGCAACCCGCAGGGGACGCGAGGAGAGACCCAGTACTTC
NA	TRBV6-6	NA	TRBJ2-7	CASSYGAGGTYEQYF	TGTGCCAGCAGTTACGGTGCTGGGGGGACCTACGAGCAGTACTTC
few	TRBV28	TRBD1	TRBJ1-1	CASSLNGAGGTEAFF	TGTGCCAGCAGTTTAAATGGGGCAGGGGGGACTGAAGCTTTCTTT
NA	TRBV7-9	TRBD2	TRBJ2-1	CASSPRGPTSGRGNEQFF	TGTGCCAGCAGCCCACGCGGGCCTACTAGCGGGCGGGGCAATGAGCAGTTCTTC
NA	TRBV7-3	NA	TRBJ2-2	CASSLRAGANTGELFF	TGTGCCAGCAGCTTAAGGGCAGGGGCGAACACCGGGGAGCTGTTTTTT
NA	TRBV7-9	TRBD1	TRBJ2-2	CASSEQQGAINTGELFF	TGTGCCAGCAGCGAACAACAGGGGGCAATTAACACCGGGGAGCTGTTTTTT
once	TRBV19	NA	TRBJ1-2	CASLPGRGGDYGYTF	TGTGCCAGCTTGCCGGGACGCGGGGGTGACTATGGCTACACCTTC
NA	TRBV10-3	TRBD2	TRBJ2-1	CAVRTSGRAEHSNEQFF	TGTGCCGTCCGGACTAGCGGGAGGGCCGAACATTCGAATGAGCAGTTCTTC
NA	TRBV4-2	NA	TRBJ2-5	CASSQDRREETQYF	TGTGCCAGCAGCCAAGATAGGCGGGAAGAGACCCAGTACTTC
NA	TRBV10-3	TRBD2	TRBJ2-5	CAIGGAGVQETQYF	TGTGCCATCGGTGGGGCGGGGGTACAAGAGACCCAGTACTTC
NA	TRBV28	TRBD1	TRBJ1-1	CASSLGGQDRNTEAFF	TGTGCCAGCAGCCTAGGGGGACAGGATCGGAACACTGAAGCTTTCTTT
NA	TRBV2	NA	TRBJ2-2	CASTWRQYPTGELFF	TGTGCCAGCACGTGGCGGCAGTACCCCACCGGGGAGCTGTTTTTT
NA	TRBV28	TRBD1	TRBJ2-5	CASSGQGPGWTQYF	TGTGCCAGCAGTGGACAGGGCCCCGGTTGGACCCAGTACTTC
many	TRBV7-9	NA	TRBJ2-3	CASSALEEGGADTQYF	TGTGCCAGCAGCGCCCTAGAGGAAGGAGGGGCAGATACGCAGTATTTT
NA	TRBV28	NA	TRBJ2-2	CASSSDSPGGELFF	TGTGCCAGCAGCTCGGACAGCCCGGGCGGGGAGCTGTTTTTT